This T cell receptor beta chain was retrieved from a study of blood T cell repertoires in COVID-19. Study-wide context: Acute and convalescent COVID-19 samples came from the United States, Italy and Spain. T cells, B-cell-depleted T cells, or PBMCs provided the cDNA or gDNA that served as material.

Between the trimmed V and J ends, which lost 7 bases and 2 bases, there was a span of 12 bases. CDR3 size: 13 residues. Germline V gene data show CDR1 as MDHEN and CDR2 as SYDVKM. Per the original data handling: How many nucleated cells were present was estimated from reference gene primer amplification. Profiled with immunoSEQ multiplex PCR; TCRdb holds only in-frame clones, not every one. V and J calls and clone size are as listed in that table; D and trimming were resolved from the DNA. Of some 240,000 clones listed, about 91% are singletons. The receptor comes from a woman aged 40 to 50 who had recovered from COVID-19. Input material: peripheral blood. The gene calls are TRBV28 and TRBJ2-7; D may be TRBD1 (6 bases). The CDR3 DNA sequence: TGTGCCAGCACTGGGGACACTGCCTACGAGCAGTACTTC. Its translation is CASTGDTAYEQYF.